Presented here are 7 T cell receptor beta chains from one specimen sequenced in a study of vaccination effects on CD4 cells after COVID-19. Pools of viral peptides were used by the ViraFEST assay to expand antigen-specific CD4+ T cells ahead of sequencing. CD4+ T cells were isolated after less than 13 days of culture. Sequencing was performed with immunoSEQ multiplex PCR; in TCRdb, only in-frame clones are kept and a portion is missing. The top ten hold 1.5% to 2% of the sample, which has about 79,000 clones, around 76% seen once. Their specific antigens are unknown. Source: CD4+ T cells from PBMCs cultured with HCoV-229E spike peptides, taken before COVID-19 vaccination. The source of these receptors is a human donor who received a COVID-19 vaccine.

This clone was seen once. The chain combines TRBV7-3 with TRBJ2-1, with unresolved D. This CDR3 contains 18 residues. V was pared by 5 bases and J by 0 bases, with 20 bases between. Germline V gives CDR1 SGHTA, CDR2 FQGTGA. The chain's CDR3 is CASSIKPRSYSSYNEQFF. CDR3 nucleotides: TGTGCCAGCAGCATAAAACCTAGGTCCTATAGCTCCTACAATGAGCAGTTCTTC. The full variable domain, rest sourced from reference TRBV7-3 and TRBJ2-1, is GAGVSQTPSNKVTEKGKYVELRCDPISGHTALYWYRQSLGQGPEFLIYFQGTGAADDSGLPNDRFFAVRPEGSVSTLKIQRTERGDSAVYLCASSIKPRSYSSYNEQFFGPGTRLTVL.

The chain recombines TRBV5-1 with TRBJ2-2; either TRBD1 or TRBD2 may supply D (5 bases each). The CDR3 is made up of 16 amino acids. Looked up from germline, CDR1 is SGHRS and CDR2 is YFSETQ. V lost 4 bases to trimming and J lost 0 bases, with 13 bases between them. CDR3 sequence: CASSLSGTANTGELFF. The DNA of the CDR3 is TGCGCCAGCAGCCTCTCCGGGACGGCGAACACCGGGGAGCTGTTTTTT.

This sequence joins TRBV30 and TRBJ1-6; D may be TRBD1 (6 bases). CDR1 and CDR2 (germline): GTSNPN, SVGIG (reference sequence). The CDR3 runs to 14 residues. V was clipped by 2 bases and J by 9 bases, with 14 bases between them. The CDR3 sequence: CAWSPQTRGSPLHF. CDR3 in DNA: TGTGCCTGGAGTCCCCAGACCAGGGGTTCACCCCTCCACTTT.

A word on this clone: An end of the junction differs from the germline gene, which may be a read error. As DNA, the CDR3 is TGCGCCAGCAGGACAAACCGCCAAGAGGCCCAGTACTTC. This encodes CASRTNRQEAQYF. The chain couples TRBV5-1 to TRBJ2-5; D is undetermined. CDR1 is SGHRS, CDR2 YFSETQ, per germline. The CDR3 runs 13 residues.

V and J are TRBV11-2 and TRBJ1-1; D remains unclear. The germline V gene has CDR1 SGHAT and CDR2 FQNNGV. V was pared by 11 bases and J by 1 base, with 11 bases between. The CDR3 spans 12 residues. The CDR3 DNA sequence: TGTGCCGCTTCAGACGGGAACACTGAAGCTTTCTTT. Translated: CAASDGNTEAFF.

CDR3 sequence: CASSLGGVGNTIYF. In DNA form, the CDR3 reads TGTGCCAGCAGTCTTGGAGGGGTCGGAAACACCATATATTTT. The chain employs TRBV2 and TRBJ1-3, with TRBD1 as a possible D gene (5 bases). Germline CDR1 SNHLY, CDR2 FYNNEI. Trimming stripped 5 bases from V and 4 bases from J, with 12 bases between. This CDR3 spans 14 amino acids.

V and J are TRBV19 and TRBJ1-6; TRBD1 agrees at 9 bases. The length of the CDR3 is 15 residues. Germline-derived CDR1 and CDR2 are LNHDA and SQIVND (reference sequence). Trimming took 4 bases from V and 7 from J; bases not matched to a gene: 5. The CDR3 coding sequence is TGTGCCAGTAGTACCGGACAGGGGTGGAATTCACCCCTCCACTTT. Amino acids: CASSTGQGWNSPLHF.